This T cell receptor (beta chain) was captured by sequencing in a study of OX40 agonist ivuxolimab in advanced cancers. Study at large: An agonistic human IgG2 monoclonal antibody against OX40 (CD134) was given. Eligibility rules accepted prior anti-PD-1, anti-PD-L1 or anti-CTLA-4 therapy, and 40% to 50% had some. In three patients, partial responses were observed, one with hepatocellular carcinoma and two with cutaneous melanoma.

This clone appeared a single time. The CDR3 length is 12 residues. V was pared by 7 bases and J by 7 bases, with 8 bases between. Per the germline V gene, CDR1 is SNHLY and CDR2 is FYNNEI. The protocol was immunoSEQ multiplex PCR, while the TCRdb copy is restricted to in-frame clones and leaves out a portion. Of tens of thousands of clones in the sample, around 87% were seen once. The gene calls are TRBV2 and TRBJ1-6; D is undetermined. The clonotype comes from an adult with an advanced solid tumor such as melanoma, head and neck, liver or kidney cancer. Sequenced here: CD4+ or CD8+ T cells sorted from blood, sampled in a trial of the OX40 agonist ivuxolimab. The CDR3 bases are TGTGCCAGCACGAAGCAAAATTCACCCCTCCACTTT. It encodes CASTKQNSPLHF.